This entry lists 25 T cell receptor beta chains sequenced from one sample in a study of shared clonotypes between healthy human individuals. TCRdb keeps only in-frame clones here, not all; method: immunoSEQ multiplex PCR. The table includes around 1.5 million clones, approximately 98% detected once. The sample was naive CD4+ T cells sorted from blood. The subset denotes: CD45RA+ positively selected. All receptors come from a man aged 25 to 40 in good health.

The chain recombines TRBV15 with TRBJ1-5; the D gene is possibly TRBD1 (5 bases). Between the trimmed V and J ends, which lost 1 base and 6 bases, there was a span of 13 bases. Germline V CDR1 and CDR2: LNHNV, YYDKDF (reference sequence). CDR3 length: 15 residues. The CDR3 region is CATSRAQGIGQPQHF. The CDR3, as DNA: TGTGCCACCAGCAGAGCCCAGGGAATCGGTCAGCCCCAGCATTTT.

V gene TRBV4-1 combines with J gene TRBJ2-2; 10 bases align to TRBD2. Germline CDR1 is MGHRA and CDR2 is YSYEKL. The CDR3 has 15 residues. The V gene end was trimmed by 4 bases and the J gene end by 4 bases; junction bases not matched to a gene: 3. The CDR3 protein is CASSPLAGGTGELFF. The CDR3 nucleotides are TGCGCCAGCAGCCCATTAGCGGGAGGCACCGGGGAGCTGTTTTTT.

The V call is TRBV7-9, the J call TRBJ1-3; no reliable D call. Germline values: CDR1 SEHNR, CDR2 FQNEAQ (reference sequence). V shed 0 bases and J shed 4 bases, with 10 bases lying between them. CDR3 length: 15 residues. The CDR3 DNA reads TGTGCCAGCAGCTTAGCGTCAGGTCCAGGAAACACCATATATTTT. It yields the protein CASSLASGPGNTIYF. The full variable domain, rest sourced from reference TRBV7-9 and TRBJ1-3, is DTGVSQNPRHKITKRGQNVTFRCDPISEHNRLYWYRQTLGQGPEFLTYFQNEAQLEKSRLLSDRFSAERPKGSFSTLEIQRTEQGDSAMYLCASSLASGPGNTIYFGEGSWLTVV.

This rearrangement joins TRBV2 to TRBJ1-4, with 7 bases fitting TRBD1. J lost 8 bases, V lost 4 bases, and 7 bases had no gene match. The germline CDR1 and CDR2 sequences are SNHLY and FYNNEI. The CDR3 consists of 14 residues. The CDR3 DNA reads as TGTGCCAGCAGTGCGACAGGGCGGCGGGAAAAACTGTTTTTT. Translated, it gives CASSATGRREKLFF.

This chain links TRBV9 with TRBJ2-5; D is ambiguous. Germline V gene sequence: CDR1 SGDLS, CDR2 YYNGEE. Trimming shortened V by 3 bases and J by 5 bases, and 14 bases separated the two germline ends. The CDR3 has 14 residues. The CDR3 protein is CASSARSMDETQYF. In nucleotides, the CDR3 is TGTGCCAGCAGCGCGCGTTCGATGGACGAGACCCAGTACTTC.

The chain recombines TRBV18 with TRBJ2-7; 7 nucleotides agree with TRBD1. The CDR3 spans 16 residues. Germline CDR1 and CDR2: KGHSH and LQKENI. Unmatched junction bases numbered 14, after V lost 5 bases and J lost 4 bases. CDR3 region: CASSSIIQGTGYEQYF. CDR3 nucleotide sequence: TGTGCCAGCTCATCCATTATACAGGGGACCGGATACGAGCAGTACTTC.

The V call is TRBV5-1, the J call TRBJ2-1; D uncertain. V was clipped by 1 base and J by 9 bases, with 11 bases between them. The CDR3 has 13 residues. Germline assignment: CDR1 SGHRS and CDR2 YFSETQ. The CDR3 loop is CASSLLAASEQFF. The DNA of the CDR3 is TGCGCCAGCAGCTTGCTTGCGGCGAGTGAGCAGTTCTTC.

The V gene is TRBV10-3, the J gene TRBJ2-1; TRBD1 matches at 9 bases. From germline, CDR1 is ENHRY and CDR2 SYGVKD. Losses at the gene ends were 5 bases for V and 2 bases for J; bases not matched to a gene: 7. CDR3 length equals 16 residues. The chain's CDR3 is CAISPDRGETYNEQFF. As DNA, the CDR3 is TGTGCCATCAGTCCCGACAGGGGGGAGACCTACAATGAGCAGTTCTTC.

V gene TRBV25-1 combines with J gene TRBJ2-2, with 9 bases matching TRBD1. Per the germline V gene, CDR1 is MGHDK and CDR2 is SYGVNS. The CDR3 covers 16 residues. V trimming: 2 bases; J trimming: 7 bases; junction bases outside the gene matches: 8. The CDR3 is CASSEAGTGYHGELFF. The CDR3 DNA is TGTGCCAGCAGTGAAGCCGGGACAGGGTATCACGGGGAGCTGTTTTTT.

This chain connects TRBV28 to TRBJ2-5; 7 positions agree with TRBD2. This CDR3 is built from 16 residues. Germline V lookup: CDR1 MDHEN, CDR2 SYDVKM. Trimming at V came to 3 bases and at J to 5 bases, leaving 12 bases not matched to a gene. In nucleotides, the CDR3 is TGTGCCAGCAGTTTTTTCCGGCGGGAGATGATGGAGACCCAGTACTTC. It yields the protein CASSFFRREMMETQYF.

The V call is TRBV15, the J call TRBJ1-2; D not certain. The CDR3 contains 13 residues. The germline CDR1 and CDR2 sequences are LNHNV and YYDKDF (reference sequence). V lost 5 bases to trimming and J lost 1 base, with 8 bases between them. This CDR3 is CATSSSSNYGYTF. CDR3 nucleotides: TGTGCCACCAGCTCCAGCAGTAACTATGGCTACACCTTC.

V and J are TRBV5-6 and TRBJ2-1; tentatively, D is TRBD1 or TRBD2 (5 bases each). Per germline, CDR1 SGHDT and CDR2 YYEEEE. Trimming pared 4 bases from V and 10 bases from J, leaving 18 bases between. The CDR3 has 14 residues. The CDR3 bases are TGTGCCAGCAGCCTGACTTTGGGACGGAGGGAGCAGTTCTTC. Protein: CASSLTLGRREQFF.

V usage is TRBV5-1 and J usage is TRBJ1-2; 10 bases match TRBD1. The junction had 14 bases not matched to a gene; V was cut back by 3 bases and J by 6 bases. The CDR3 loop spans 17 amino acids. Per germline, CDR1 SGHRS and CDR2 YFSETQ. CDR3 nucleotides: TGCGCCAGCAGCTCCCTCAATCAATGGACAGGGGGTAATGGCTACACCTTC. Translated, it gives CASSSLNQWTGGNGYTF.

V usage is TRBV7-3 and J usage is TRBJ2-7; 12 bases are shared with TRBD2. This CDR3 region has 15 residues. The V segment lost 4 bases and the J segment 5 bases; nucleotides outside the gene matches: 6. Looked up from germline, CDR1 is SGHTA and CDR2 is FQGTGA. In DNA form, the CDR3 reads TGTGCCAGCAGCTCCACAGGACTAGCGGGACACGAGCAGTACTTC. Translated: CASSSTGLAGHEQYF.

This chain joins TRBV6-5 and TRBJ2-7, with D perhaps TRBD1 (6 bases). V lost 3 bases and J 1 base, leaving 13 bases between the germline ends. The CDR3 sequence is 15 residues long. Germline CDR1 MNHEY, CDR2 SVGAGI. In nucleotides, the CDR3 is TGTGCCAGCAGTTATGCTACAGGGAGATCCTACGAGCAGTACTTC. This sequence encodes CASSYATGRSYEQYF.

The chain carries TRBV28 and TRBJ2-7, with D possibly called TRBD1 or TRBD2 (5 bases each). Trimming took 8 bases from V and 7 from J, leaving 21 bases between them. CDR3 length: 14 amino acids. Germline-derived CDR1 and CDR2 are MDHEN and SYDVKM. Here the CDR3 reads CASLRDSITGEQYF. CDR3 nucleotide sequence: TGTGCCAGCCTACGCGACAGCATCACGGGGGAGCAGTACTTC. The whole variable domain, remainder taken from reference TRBV28 and TRBJ2-7, is DVKVTQSSRYLVKRTGEKVFLECVQDMDHENMFWYRQDPGLGLRLIYFSYDVKMKEKGDIPEGYSVSREKKERFSLILESASTNQTSMYLCASLRDSITGEQYFGPGTRLTVT.

The chain is built from TRBV7-6 and TRBJ1-4; 7 positions agree with TRBD1. CDR1 and CDR2 from the germline V gene are SGHVS and FNYEAQ. The CDR3 extends over 16 amino acids. V was pared by 3 bases and J by 2 bases, with 6 bases of the junction left unmatched. The CDR3, as DNA: TGTGCCAGCAGCTTCCTACAGGGGCCGACTAATGAAAAACTGTTTTTT. Protein sequence: CASSFLQGPTNEKLFF.

The V call is TRBV2, the J call TRBJ1-1; D is possibly TRBD1 (5 bases). There are 12 residues in the CDR3. V was trimmed by 9 bases and J by 6 bases, leaving 14 bases between them. Germline V gene lookup returns CDR1 SNHLY and CDR2 FYNNEI. The CDR3, as DNA: TGTGCCAGTCGGGGCTCCGGTCCTGAAGCTTTCTTT. As protein: CASRGSGPEAFF. The variable domain in full, completed from reference TRBV2 and TRBJ1-1, reads EPEVTQTPSHQVTQMGQEVILRCVPISNHLYFYWYRQILGQKVEFLVSFYNNEISEKSEIFDDQFSVERPDGSNFTLKIRSTKLEDSAMYFCASRGSGPEAFFGQGTRLTVV.

The V and J genes are TRBV9 and TRBJ2-4, with 7 bases aligning to TRBD1. The ends lost 10 bases at V and 0 bases at J; junction bases unmatched: 10. This CDR3 has 15 amino acids. The germline gives CDR1 SGDLS, CDR2 YYNGEE. The CDR3 DNA follows: TGTGCCTCCTGCGACAGGGACCTAGCCAAAAACATTCAGTACTTC. This sequence encodes CASCDRDLAKNIQYF.

The rearrangement links TRBV10-1 to TRBJ2-2; TRBD1 matches 10 bases. J gave up 6 bases and V 6 bases, and 4 bases lay outside the gene matches. This CDR3 region has 14 residues. The germline CDR1 and CDR2 sequences are WNHNN and SYGVQD (reference sequence). This chain's CDR3 is CASSRDRGAGELFF. The CDR3 bases are TGCGCCAGCAGCCGGGACAGGGGAGCCGGGGAGCTGTTTTTT.

The chain is built from TRBV5-1 and TRBJ1-1; TRBD1 aligns across 7 bases. This CDR3 region has 14 residues. Unmatched junction bases numbered 5, after V lost 2 bases and J lost 4 bases. Germline V lookup: CDR1 SGHRS, CDR2 YFSETQ. CDR3 sequence: CASSFTGVITEAFF. CDR3 nucleotide sequence: TGCGCCAGCAGCTTTACAGGGGTGATCACTGAAGCTTTCTTT.

V and J are TRBV5-1 and TRBJ2-7; TRBD1 agrees at 8 bases. The V gene's germline CDR1 is SGHRS and CDR2 YFSETQ. The CDR3 sequence is 14 residues long. Trimming cost V 4 bases and J 5 bases; bases outside gene matches: 8. The CDR3 DNA reads as TGCGCCAGCAGCGCTTCCAGGGGGCGAAACGAGCAGTACTTC. It codes for CASSASRGRNEQYF.

The chain carries TRBV7-2 and TRBJ2-3; unclear D gene. Trimming left V 7 bases short and J 4 bases short, with 9 bases between. The CDR3 totals 12 residues. Germline lookup yields CDR1 SGHTA and CDR2 FQGNSA. The CDR3 protein is CASTSSPDTQYF. The CDR3, as DNA: TGTGCCAGCACCTCTTCCCCAGATACGCAGTATTTT.

Of note for this clone: Other DNA sequences in the sample encode the same CDR3. The rearrangement uses TRBV20-1 and TRBJ2-5; no reliable D call. Between the trimmed V and J ends, which lost 3 bases and 5 bases, there was a span of 7 bases. The germline gives CDR1 DFQATT, CDR2 SNEGSKA (reference sequence). The CDR3 has 11 residues. As DNA, the CDR3 is TGCAGTGCTAGGTCCGGGGAGACCCAGTACTTC. This sequence encodes CSARSGETQYF.

The V call is TRBV14, the J call TRBJ2-1; 7 bases are a match to TRBD2. This CDR3 is 14 amino acids long. The V and J ends lost 1 base and 15 bases, in that order; junction bases with no gene match: 12. Germline V gene data show CDR1 as SGHDN and CDR2 as FVKESK. The CDR3 protein is CASSQGSRSGPLFF. The CDR3 DNA reads TGTGCCAGCAGCCAAGGGTCCCGTAGCGGGCCCCTGTTCTTC.